The sample holds one count of the clone carrying this T cell receptor beta chain. This sample's treatment: oral pan-JAK inhibitor, 5-10 mg twice daily. cDNA reverse transcribed from extracted RNA served as the sequencing template. Method: immunoSEQ multiplex PCR; TCRdb's copy keeps in-frame clones and lacks some. Counted here are 150,000 or so clones, approximately 86% occurring once; the ten biggest clones make up less than 15%. The entry originates in a study of CD8+ T cells in alopecia areata. CDR3 size: 14 residues. Trimming shortened V by 2 bases and J by 3 bases, and 10 bases separated the two germline ends. Germline V CDR1 and CDR2: MNHEY, SMNVEV (reference sequence).

Specimen: CD8+ T cells sorted from blood, collected at week 4, from a patient treated with tofacitinib. The rearrangement uses TRBV27 and TRBJ1-1; D is possibly TRBD1 (5 bases). This clonotype originated in a human donor with alopecia areata. CDR3 amino acids: CASSLTDSYTEAFF. Written as DNA, the CDR3 is TGTGCCAGCAGTTTAACCGACAGCTACACTGAAGCTTTCTTT.